This T cell receptor beta chain was identified in a study of blood T cells in healthy people across ages. The V gene's germline CDR1 is SGHRS and CDR2 YFSETQ. The CDR3 sequence is 14 residues long. Alongside a J-beta primer mix, a sample-barcoded 5' primer served in a second PCR lasting roughly 6 to 12 cycles. TCRdb re-called the 5' RACE reads with MiXCR, one entry per CDR3 protein. The table lists hundreds of thousands of distinct CDR3 sequences, about 20% of them singletons. This clonotype was counted between two and nine times. The sequence was collected from a man in his 70s in good health. The sample taken for sequencing was blood. The rearrangement uses TRBV5-1 and TRBJ2-5; the D gene is possibly TRBD2 (6 bases). Judging by the DNA end, TRBJ2-1 fits better; the J call may be wrong. CDR3 loop: CASSPGLLDNEQFF. In DNA form, the CDR3 reads TGCGCCAGCAGCCCGGGACTCCTGGACAATGAGCAGTTCTTC.